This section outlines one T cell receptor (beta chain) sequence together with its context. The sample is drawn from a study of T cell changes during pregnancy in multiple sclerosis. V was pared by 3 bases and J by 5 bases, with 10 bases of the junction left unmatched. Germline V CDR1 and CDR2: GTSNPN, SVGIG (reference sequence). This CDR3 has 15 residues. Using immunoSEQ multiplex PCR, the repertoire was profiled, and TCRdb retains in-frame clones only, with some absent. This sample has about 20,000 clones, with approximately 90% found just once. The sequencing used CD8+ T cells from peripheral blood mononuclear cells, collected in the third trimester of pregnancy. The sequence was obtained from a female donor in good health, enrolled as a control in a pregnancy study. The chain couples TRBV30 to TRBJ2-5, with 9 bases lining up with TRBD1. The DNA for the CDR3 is TGTGCCTGGAGACGAACAGGGGGCCCGTTTGAGACCCAGTACTTC. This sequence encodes CAWRRTGGPFETQYF. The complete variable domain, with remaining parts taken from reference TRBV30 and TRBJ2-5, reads SQTIHQWPATLVQPVGSPLSLECTVEGTSNPNLYWYRQAAGRGLQLLFYSVGIGQISSEVPQNLSASRPQDRQFILSSKKLLLSDSGFYLCAWRRTGGPFETQYFGPGTRLLVL.